This TCR beta chain was captured by sequencing in a study of T-cell memory formation after mild COVID-19. Study-level findings and limits: From day 15 to 85, contracting clones were balanced between CD4 and CD8, whereas later expanders leaned toward CD4+. Second-wave clones reaching peak frequency on day 37 lacked confirmed SARS-CoV-2 specificity. Several responding clones turned up in pre-infection memory, indicating that cross-reactive memory may have taken part.

This clonotype was detected only a few times. The target antigen is unknown. CDR3 length equals 15 residues. TCRdb re-called the 5' RACE reads through MiXCR, storing one row per CDR3 protein. The table has roughly 310,000 distinct CDR3 sequences, about 16% seen once; the top ten hold over 20%. The receptor was isolated from a man aged 18 to 29 who had mild COVID-19 (a few samples of this study predate the infection). Cell type and time point are not known. The sequenced sample was PBMCs or a T cell subset sorted from them (not recorded which). The rearrangement links TRBV21-1 to TRBJ2-7. TRBV21-1 is labeled a pseudogene. Here the CDR3 reads CASGSRTPSSYEQYV. CDR3 in DNA: TGTGCCAGCGGCAGCAGGACCCCAAGCTCCTACGAGCAGTACGTC.